Below, one T cell receptor (beta chain) is given with its context. The sample comes from a study of CD8+ T cells in alopecia areata. Study-level background: Dosing with tofacitinib proceeded for 6 to 18 months, followed by 6 months off drug.

Unmatched junction bases numbered 6, after V lost 3 bases and J lost 1 base. The germline V gene has CDR1 MGHDK and CDR2 SYGVNS. The CDR3 runs 15 residues. Treatment here: oral pan-JAK inhibitor, 5-10 mg twice daily. As part of sample collection, lesional scalp punch biopsies and peripheral blood were taken from alopecia areata patients. RNA, once extracted, was reverse transcribed into cDNA for use as the sequencing template. Only in-frame clones appear in the TCRdb table, and some are missing; sequencing was by immunoSEQ multiplex PCR. The sample holds about 99,000 clones; about nine tenths are singletons and the top ten take around 10%.

This chain connects TRBV25-1 to TRBJ2-7; 7 bases agree with TRBD1. The receptor was isolated from a human donor with alopecia areata. The starting material was CD8+ T cells sorted from blood, obtained at roughly week 30, from a patient treated with tofacitinib. The CDR3 loop reads CASSDLKGASYEQYF. In nucleotides, the CDR3 is TGTGCCAGCAGTGATCTCAAGGGGGCGTCCTACGAGCAGTACTTC.